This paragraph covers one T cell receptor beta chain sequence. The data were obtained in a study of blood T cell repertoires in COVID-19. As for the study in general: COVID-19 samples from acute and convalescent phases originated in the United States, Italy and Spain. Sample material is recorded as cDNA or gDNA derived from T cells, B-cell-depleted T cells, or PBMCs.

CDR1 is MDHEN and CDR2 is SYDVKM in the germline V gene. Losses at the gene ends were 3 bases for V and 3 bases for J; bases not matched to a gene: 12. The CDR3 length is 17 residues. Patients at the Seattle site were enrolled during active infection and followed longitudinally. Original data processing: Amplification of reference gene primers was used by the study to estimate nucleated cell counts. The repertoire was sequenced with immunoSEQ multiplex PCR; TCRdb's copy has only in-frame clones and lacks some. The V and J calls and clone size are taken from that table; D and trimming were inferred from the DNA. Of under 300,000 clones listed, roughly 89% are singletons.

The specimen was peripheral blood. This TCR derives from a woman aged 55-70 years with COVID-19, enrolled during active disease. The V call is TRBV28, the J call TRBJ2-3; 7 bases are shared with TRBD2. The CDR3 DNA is TGTGCCAGCAGTTTGGGGAGGGGTGGGTCCTGGACAGATACGCAGTATTTT. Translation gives CASSLGRGGSWTDTQYF.